This TCR beta chain was captured in a study of shared clonotypes between healthy human individuals. Using immunoSEQ multiplex PCR, the repertoire was profiled, and TCRdb retains in-frame clones only, with some absent. The sample holds 800,000 to 1,200,000 clones, around three quarters seen once. This clone came up once. Its antigen is not known. Other DNA sequences in the same sample also yield this CDR3. The length of the CDR3 is 11 residues. Germline lookup yields CDR1 MDHEN and CDR2 SYDVKM. Deletions cut 3 bases from V and 5 bases from J, with 4 bases between. The study's findings and limits: The study found about 5% of naive CD4 clonotypes shared across several donors. Sorted-subset sequencing was shown by rarefaction to be incomplete despite large depth. The study found lower generation probabilities in non-shared clonotypes than in those shared by all four donors.

The chain has TRBV28 and TRBJ2-5; D gene unclear. This receptor was taken from a man aged 18 to 29 in good health. Some clones in this sample may be carry-over from other donors' samples. The sample was memory CD4+ T cells from PBMCs. Regarding subset: CD45RA-negative fraction. The CDR3 is CASSLGETQYF. The CDR3 DNA sequence: TGTGCCAGCAGTTTGGGCGAGACCCAGTACTTC.